Described below is a single TCR beta chain sequence and its context. What it recognizes is unknown. V shed 5 bases, J shed 6 bases, and the junction held 1 base outside the gene matches. Per the germline V gene, CDR1 is GTSNPN and CDR2 is SVGIG (reference sequence). This CDR3 spans 12 amino acids. These data originate in a study of cytomegalovirus exposure and HLA in healthy donors. Turning to the study itself: Unique TCRs from HLA-typed donors, 80 million to 90 million of them, were held in an early data release.

General observations from the study: Follow-up analysis later connected one missense variant in DCLRE1C with trimming of TCR beta V- and J-genes. Confirmation was obtained in vitro that a few CMV-associated chains are specific for CMV antigens. The investigators catalogued 164 TCR beta chains as cytomegalovirus-associated.

Primers: 60 Vbeta forward and 13 Jbeta reverse. Clones were read by immunoSEQ multiplex PCR, and TCRdb kept only the in-frame ones, dropping some. Of roughly 130,000 clones listed, more than 75% were seen once; the top ten hold 3.1%. The specimen was PBMCs. The V and J genes are TRBV30 and TRBJ2-2; 9 bases agree with TRBD1. This TCR was recovered from a female donor in good health and CMV-seronegative. The CDR3 is CAWGTGPGELFF. The CDR3 nucleotides are TGTGCCTGGGGGACAGGGCCCGGGGAGCTGTTTTTT. Variable domain in full (rest from reference TRBV30 and TRBJ2-2): SQTIHQWPATLVQPVGSPLSLECTVEGTSNPNLYWYRQAAGRGLQLLFYSVGIGQISSEVPQNLSASRPQDRQFILSSKKLLLSDSGFYLCAWGTGPGELFFGEGSRLTVL.